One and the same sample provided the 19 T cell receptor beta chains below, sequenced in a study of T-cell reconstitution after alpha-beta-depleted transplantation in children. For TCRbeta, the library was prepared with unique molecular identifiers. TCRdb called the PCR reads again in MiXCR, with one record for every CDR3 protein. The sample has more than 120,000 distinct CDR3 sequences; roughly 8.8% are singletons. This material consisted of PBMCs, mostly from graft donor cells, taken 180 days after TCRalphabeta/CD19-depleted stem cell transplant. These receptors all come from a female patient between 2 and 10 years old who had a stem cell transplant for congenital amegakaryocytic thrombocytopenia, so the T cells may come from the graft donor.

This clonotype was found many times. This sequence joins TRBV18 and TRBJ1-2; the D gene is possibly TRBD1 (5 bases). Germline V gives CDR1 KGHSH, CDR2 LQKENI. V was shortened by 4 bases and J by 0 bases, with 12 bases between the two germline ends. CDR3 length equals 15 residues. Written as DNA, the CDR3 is TGTGCCAGCTCACTAGCGGGACGGCCTAACTATGGCTACACCTTC. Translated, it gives CASSLAGRPNYGYTF.

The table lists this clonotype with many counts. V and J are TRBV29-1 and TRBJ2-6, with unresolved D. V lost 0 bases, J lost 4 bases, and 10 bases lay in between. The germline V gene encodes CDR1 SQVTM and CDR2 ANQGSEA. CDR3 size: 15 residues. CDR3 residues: CSVEDPLDGANVLTF. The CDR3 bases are TGCAGCGTTGAAGATCCACTTGACGGGGCCAACGTCCTGACTTTC. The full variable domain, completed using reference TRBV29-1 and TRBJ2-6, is SAVISQKPSRDICQRGTSLTIQCQVDSQVTMMFWYRQQPGQSLTLIATANQGSEATYESGFVIDKFPISRPNLTFSTLTVSNMSPEDSSIYLCSVEDPLDGANVLTFGAGSRLTVL.

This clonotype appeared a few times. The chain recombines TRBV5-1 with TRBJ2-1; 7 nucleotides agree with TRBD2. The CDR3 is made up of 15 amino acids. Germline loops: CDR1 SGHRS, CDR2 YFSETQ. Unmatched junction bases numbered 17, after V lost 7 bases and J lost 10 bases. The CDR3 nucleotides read TGCGCCAGCCACCAAACCGCCGGGGAGGGAATGGAGCAGTTCTTC. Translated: CASHQTAGEGMEQFF.

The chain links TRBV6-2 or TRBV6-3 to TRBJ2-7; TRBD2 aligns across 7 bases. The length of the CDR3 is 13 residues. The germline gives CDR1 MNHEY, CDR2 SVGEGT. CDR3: CASRASGSYEQYF. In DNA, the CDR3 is TGTGCTTCTAGGGCTAGCGGCTCCTACGAGCAGTACTTC.

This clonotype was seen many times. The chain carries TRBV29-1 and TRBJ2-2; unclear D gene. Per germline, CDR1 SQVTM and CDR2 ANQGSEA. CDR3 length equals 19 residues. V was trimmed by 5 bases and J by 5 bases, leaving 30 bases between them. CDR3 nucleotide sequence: TGCAGCGTTTCGGCCAGAGTCCGAGACCAGATCGGTACGACCGGGGAGCTGTTTTTT. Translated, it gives CSVSARVRDQIGTTGELFF.

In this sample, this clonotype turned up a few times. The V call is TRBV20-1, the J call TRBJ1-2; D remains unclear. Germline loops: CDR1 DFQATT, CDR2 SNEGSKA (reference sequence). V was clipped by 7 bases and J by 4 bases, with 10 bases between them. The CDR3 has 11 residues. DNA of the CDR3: TGCAGTGTAGCGGCTGTCTATGGCTACACCTTC. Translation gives CSVAAVYGYTF.

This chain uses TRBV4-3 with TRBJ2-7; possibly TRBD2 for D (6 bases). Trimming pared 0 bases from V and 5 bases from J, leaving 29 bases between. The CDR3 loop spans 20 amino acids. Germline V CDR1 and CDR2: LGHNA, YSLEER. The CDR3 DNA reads TGCGCCAGCAGCCAAGATGTTGTGGGGTATGCGGAGGGAGAGGTCCACGAGCAGTACTTC. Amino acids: CASSQDVVGYAEGEVHEQYF.

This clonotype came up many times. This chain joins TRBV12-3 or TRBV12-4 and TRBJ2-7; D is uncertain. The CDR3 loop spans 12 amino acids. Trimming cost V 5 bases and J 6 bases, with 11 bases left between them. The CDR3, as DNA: TGTGCCAGCAGTCCCATTGGGTTCGAGCAGTACTTC. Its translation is CASSPIGFEQYF.

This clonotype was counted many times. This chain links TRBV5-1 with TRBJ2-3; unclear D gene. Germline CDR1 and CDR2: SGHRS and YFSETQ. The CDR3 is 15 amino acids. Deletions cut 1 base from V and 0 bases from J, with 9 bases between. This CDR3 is CASSLFGISTDTQYF. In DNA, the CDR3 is TGCGCCAGCAGCTTGTTTGGCATTAGCACAGATACGCAGTATTTT.

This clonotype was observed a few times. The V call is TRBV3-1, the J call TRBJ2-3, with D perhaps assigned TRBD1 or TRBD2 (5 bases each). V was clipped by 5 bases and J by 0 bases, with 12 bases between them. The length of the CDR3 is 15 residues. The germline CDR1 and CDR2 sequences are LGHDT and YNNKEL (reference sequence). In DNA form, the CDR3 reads TGTGCCAGCAGCAACCGGGACCATAGCACAGATACGCAGTATTTT. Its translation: CASSNRDHSTDTQYF.

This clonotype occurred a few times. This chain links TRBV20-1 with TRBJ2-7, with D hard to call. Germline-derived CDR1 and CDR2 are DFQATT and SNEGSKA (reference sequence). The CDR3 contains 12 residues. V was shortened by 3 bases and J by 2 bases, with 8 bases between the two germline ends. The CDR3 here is CSARAFPYEQYF. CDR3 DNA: TGCAGTGCTAGGGCCTTCCCCTACGAGCAGTACTTC.

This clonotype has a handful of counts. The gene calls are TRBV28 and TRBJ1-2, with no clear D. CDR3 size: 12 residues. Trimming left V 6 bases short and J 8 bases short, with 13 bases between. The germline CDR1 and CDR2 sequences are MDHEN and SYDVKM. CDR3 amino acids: CASSDLYLGYTF. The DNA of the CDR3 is TGTGCCAGCAGCGACCTTTATCTGGGCTACACCTTC.

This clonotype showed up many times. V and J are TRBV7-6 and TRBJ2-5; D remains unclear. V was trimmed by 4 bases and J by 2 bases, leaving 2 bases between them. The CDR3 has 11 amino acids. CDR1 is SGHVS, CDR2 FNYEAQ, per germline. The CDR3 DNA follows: TGTGCCAGCAGCTCACAAGAGACCCAGTACTTC. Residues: CASSSQETQYF.

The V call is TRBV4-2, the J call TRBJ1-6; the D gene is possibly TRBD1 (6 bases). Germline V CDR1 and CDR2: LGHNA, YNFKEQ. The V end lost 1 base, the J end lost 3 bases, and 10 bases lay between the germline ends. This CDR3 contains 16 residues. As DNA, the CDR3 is TGTGCCAGCAGCCAAGGGGGGGGCTACTATAATTCACCCCTCCACTTT. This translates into CASSQGGGYYNSPLHF.

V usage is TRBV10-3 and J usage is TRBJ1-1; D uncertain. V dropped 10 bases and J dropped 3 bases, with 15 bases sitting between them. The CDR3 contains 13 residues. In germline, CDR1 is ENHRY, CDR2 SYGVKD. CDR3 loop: CATRTDRHTEAFF. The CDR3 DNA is TGTGCCACTCGGACGGATCGGCACACTGAAGCTTTCTTT.

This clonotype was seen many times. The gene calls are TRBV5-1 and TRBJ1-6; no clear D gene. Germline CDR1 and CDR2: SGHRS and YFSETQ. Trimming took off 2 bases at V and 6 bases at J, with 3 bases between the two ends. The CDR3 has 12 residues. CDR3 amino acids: CASSFANSPLHF. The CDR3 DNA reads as TGCGCCAGCAGCTTTGCTAATTCACCCCTCCACTTT.

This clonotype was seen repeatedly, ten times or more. This CDR3 reads CASSLGRIIYGYTF. In DNA form, the CDR3 reads TGTGCCAGCAGTTTGGGACGGATTATCTATGGCTACACCTTC. The chain uses TRBV28 and TRBJ1-2; D is perhaps TRBD1 (5 bases). This CDR3 is built from 14 residues. Trimming shortened V by 3 bases and J by 4 bases, and 12 bases separated the two germline ends. The V gene's germline CDR1 is MDHEN and CDR2 SYDVKM.

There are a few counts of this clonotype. The CDR3 DNA reads as TGTGCCACCAGCGCCTGGGGCACTGAAGCTTTCTTT. It yields the protein CATSAWGTEAFF. This chain joins TRBV15 and TRBJ1-1; no clear D gene. Trimming shortened V by 5 bases and J by 4 bases, and 8 bases separated the two germline ends. CDR3 length: 12 amino acids. CDR1 is LNHNV and CDR2 is YYDKDF in the germline V gene (reference sequence). The variable domain in full, completed from reference TRBV15 and TRBJ1-1, reads DAMVIQNPRYQVTQFGKPVTLSCSQTLNHNVMYWYQQKSSQAPKLLFHYYDKDFNNEADTPDNFQSRRPNTSFCFLDIRSPGLGDTAMYLCATSAWGTEAFFGQGTRLTVV.

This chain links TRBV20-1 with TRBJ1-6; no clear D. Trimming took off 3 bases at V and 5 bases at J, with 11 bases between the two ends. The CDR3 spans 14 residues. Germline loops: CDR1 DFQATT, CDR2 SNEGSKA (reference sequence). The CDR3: CSARIRSNNSPLHF. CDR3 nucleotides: TGCAGTGCTAGGATCAGGAGCAATAATTCACCCCTCCACTTT.